The 16 T cell receptor beta chains presented below share a single source sample, sequenced in a study of blood T cells in healthy people across ages. Sample-barcoded 5' priming and a J-beta primer mix drove a second PCR of roughly 6 to 12 cycles. TCRdb re-called the 5' RACE reads with MiXCR, one entry per CDR3 protein. The table includes about 800,000 distinct CDR3 sequences, more than 20% detected once. The same data also contributed to another study, on T cells of mothers and their children.

Material: blood. The source is a boy younger than 18 in good health.

The sample holds many counts of this clonotype. The chain carries TRBV9 and TRBJ2-1, with a tentative D call TRBD2 (7 bases). Germline CDR1 SGDLS, CDR2 YYNGEE. V lost 0 bases, J lost 8 bases, and 24 bases lay in between. There are 18 residues in the CDR3. The CDR3 spells CASSVGKGGAIGGDEQFF. The CDR3 DNA follows: TGTGCCAGCAGCGTAGGAAAAGGCGGGGCGATAGGGGGGGATGAGCAGTTCTTC.

V is TRBV7-2 and J is TRBJ2-7; 8 bases are shared with TRBD2. V trimming: 6 bases; J trimming: 1 base; junction bases outside the gene matches: 8. Germline CDR1 is SGHTA and CDR2 is FQGNSA. CDR3 length: 15 residues. The CDR3 protein is CASSLNRGGSYEQYF. The CDR3 nucleotides are TGTGCCAGCAGTTTAAACCGCGGGGGGTCCTACGAGCAGTACTTC.

This sequence joins TRBV4-1 and TRBJ1-2; weak D call: TRBD1 (5 bases). The germline CDR1 and CDR2 sequences are MGHRA and YSYEKL. The length of the CDR3 is 13 residues. The V end was cut by 3 bases, the J end by 8 bases, with 13 bases between. The CDR3 bases are TGCGCCAGCAGCCATTGGGATCAGGGAGGCTACACCTTC. Amino acid sequence: CASSHWDQGGYTF.

The V call is TRBV7-9, the J call TRBJ2-5, with 11 nucleotides matching TRBD2. The CDR3 is made up of 16 amino acids. V trimming: 5 bases; J trimming: 4 bases; junction bases outside the gene matches: 9. Germline values: CDR1 SEHNR, CDR2 FQNEAQ (reference sequence). Here the CDR3 DNA reads TGTGCCAGCAGCCCCAAAGCCCTAGCGGGAGGAGAGACCCAGTACTTC. This gives the protein CASSPKALAGGETQYF.

The V call is TRBV9, the J call TRBJ2-5; tentative D call: TRBD2 (7 bases). Germline V CDR1 and CDR2: SGDLS, YYNGEE. The CDR3 has 15 amino acids. V gave up 1 base and J gave up 2 bases, with 12 bases separating them. CDR3 sequence: CASSVSAGAQETQYF. The CDR3 region has the DNA TGTGCCAGCAGCGTATCTGCGGGGGCACAAGAGACCCAGTACTTC.

This clonotype was recorded a few times. The V gene is TRBV7-8, the J gene TRBJ2-1; possibly TRBD2 for D (5 bases). This CDR3 contains 14 residues. V lost 5 bases and J lost 6, with 14 bases in between. Looked up from germline, CDR1 is SGHVS and CDR2 is FQNEAQ. The CDR3 region is CASSVVEGGNEQFF. In DNA, the CDR3 is TGTGCCAGCAGCGTAGTCGAGGGTGGCAATGAGCAGTTCTTC. Full variable domain (outside the CDR3, taken from reference TRBV7-8 and TRBJ2-1): GAGVSQSPRYKVAKRGQDVALRCDPISGHVSLFWYQQALGQGPEFLTYFQNEAQLDKSGLPSDRFFAERPEGSVSTLKIQRTQQEDSAVYLCASSVVEGGNEQFFGPGTRLTVL.

This clonotype was seen a few times. The chain has TRBV6-5 and TRBJ2-6; D remains ambiguous. Trimming removed 1 base at V and 0 bases at J, with 10 bases between. Germline assignment: CDR1 MNHEY and CDR2 SVGAGI. The CDR3 sequence is 17 residues long. The CDR3 here is CASSYLGGDSGANVLTF. CDR3 bases: TGTGCCAGCAGTTACTTGGGCGGAGACTCTGGGGCCAACGTCCTGACTTTC.

The V and J genes are TRBV24-1 and TRBJ2-5, with TRBD2 identical over 7 bases. The CDR3 has 15 amino acids. Unmatched junction bases numbered 13, after V lost 3 bases and J lost 10 bases. The V gene's germline CDR1 is KGHDR and CDR2 SFDVKD. The CDR3 DNA reads as TGTGCCACCAGTGATCCGCGACTAGCTGACAGAAACCAGTACTTC. Its protein product is CATSDPRLADRNQYF.

The chain employs TRBV29-1 and TRBJ2-1; 9 nucleotides line up with TRBD2. V shed 5 bases and J 8 bases; nucleotides not matched to a gene: 10. Germline CDR1 reads SQVTM; CDR2 reads ANQGSEA. The CDR3 spans 14 residues. Here the CDR3 DNA reads TGCAGCGTTCAACGGACTAGCGAGAGGGATGAGCAGTTCTTC. Amino acid sequence: CSVQRTSERDEQFF.

This clonotype was seen only a few times. The rearrangement uses TRBV18 and TRBJ2-3; D is possibly TRBD2 (5 bases). The CDR3 length is 13 residues. V dropped 4 bases and J dropped 4 bases, with 9 bases sitting between them. Germline values: CDR1 KGHSH, CDR2 LQKENI. In nucleotides, the CDR3 is TGTGCCAGCTCACTGCAACTAGCAGATACGCAGTATTTT. Translation gives CASSLQLADTQYF.

This clonotype showed up just a few times. This chain joins TRBV12-3 or TRBV12-4 and TRBJ2-7; D possibly corresponds to TRBD2 (6 bases). V lost 5 bases and J lost 1, with 15 bases in between. CDR3 length: 15 residues. Here the CDR3 reads CASSLGGYGSYEQYF. CDR3 DNA sequence: TGTGCCAGCAGTCTCGGAGGGTATGGTTCCTACGAGCAGTACTTC.

The chain combines TRBV20-1 with TRBJ2-3; 8 nucleotides agree with TRBD1. Germline values: CDR1 DFQATT, CDR2 SNEGSKA (reference sequence). Losses at the gene ends were 4 bases for V and 3 bases for J; bases not matched to a gene: 3. The CDR3 is 13 amino acids. The CDR3 DNA is TGCAGTGCTATCCGGACAGGGACAGATACGCAGTATTTT. Translation gives CSAIRTGTDTQYF.

This chain links TRBV18 with TRBJ2-5, with D hard to call. The J call may be incorrect, as the DNA end agrees better with TRBJ2-1. From germline, CDR1 is KGHSH and CDR2 LQKENI. The CDR3 has 12 amino acids. The DNA for the CDR3 is TGTGCCAGCTCACCTAGTGCCCACCAGCAGTTCTTC. Its protein is CASSPSAHQQFF.

The rearrangement links TRBV20-1 to TRBJ2-5; 9 bases are a match to TRBD2. The V and J ends lost 2 bases and 1 base, in that order; junction bases with no gene match: 5. Germline CDR1 is DFQATT and CDR2 is SNEGSKA (reference sequence). The CDR3 loop spans 15 amino acids. The CDR3 region has the DNA TGCAGTGCTAGATGGGCTAGCGGGATCCAAGAGACCCAGTACTTC. This codes for CSARWASGIQETQYF.

J is TRBJ2-7 and V is TRBV28, with 10 positions matching TRBD1. Germline CDR1 and CDR2: MDHEN and SYDVKM. The CDR3 is made up of 15 amino acids. V was clipped by 5 bases and J by 2 bases; unmatched bases: 6. CDR3 DNA: TGTGCCAGCAGTCCGTGGACAGGGGGGGCCTACGAGCAGTACTTC. As protein: CASSPWTGGAYEQYF.

There are a few counts of this clonotype. The chain has TRBV29-1 and TRBJ2-5; D is uncertain. Near its end, the DNA agrees better with TRBJ2-7, so the J call may be wrong. The CDR3 has 13 residues. Germline CDR1 is SQVTM and CDR2 is ANQGSEA. The CDR3 loop reads CSVAGSAQVEQYF. In DNA form, the CDR3 reads TGCAGCGTTGCCGGGTCGGCTCAAGTCGAGCAGTACTTC.